These 9 T cell receptor beta chains share one sample of origin, sequenced in a study of T cells in Graves' hyperthyroidism and ophthalmopathy. Regions amplified from RNA transcripts were the TCR beta CDR3 regions. HTBI primers were employed in a first-round RT-PCR of the TCR CDR3. TCRdb redid the calling of the multiplex PCR reads with MiXCR, one entry per CDR3 protein. The sample holds a few hundred thousand distinct CDR3 sequences, just under 15% seen once. Sequenced sample: blood. The receptors derive from a young woman with Graves' hyperthyroidism.

This clonotype was seen only a few times. This sequence joins TRBV11-2 and TRBJ2-5; TRBD1 matches 8 bases. Germline CDR1 and CDR2: SGHAT and FQNNGV. V trimming: 2 bases; J trimming: 4 bases; junction bases outside the gene matches: 6. CDR3 length: 15 amino acids. The CDR3, as DNA: TGTGCCAGCAGCTTACAATCCGGGACAGGAGAGACCCAGTACTTC. Its protein product is CASSLQSGTGETQYF.

Only one count was recorded for this clonotype. The chain carries TRBV15 and TRBJ2-7, with 7 bases matching TRBD2. CDR3 length: 16 amino acids. V shed 0 bases, J shed 2 bases, and the junction held 7 bases outside the gene matches. Germline CDR1 and CDR2: LNHNV and YYDKDF (reference sequence). CDR3 protein: CATSRDLSGATYEQYF. The CDR3 DNA sequence: TGTGCCACCAGCAGAGATTTGAGCGGGGCAACCTACGAGCAGTACTTC.

The chain uses TRBV19 and TRBJ1-1; 11 bases fit TRBD1. Losses at the gene ends were 9 bases for V and 6 bases for J; bases not matched to a gene: 12. The CDR3 runs to 15 residues. Germline CDR1 and CDR2: LNHDA and SQIVND (reference sequence). The CDR3 nucleotides are TGTGCCAGCAGGACAGGGGGCCGGAGTATCGCTGAAGCTTTCTTT. Translating it yields CASRTGGRSIAEAFF.

The chain employs TRBV19 and TRBJ1-5, with a weak D call TRBD1 (5 bases). The CDR3 has 15 residues. CDR1 is LNHDA, CDR2 SQIVND, per germline (reference sequence). This CDR3 is CGSSGGFLAKSPQHF. In nucleotides, the CDR3 is TGTGGCTCCTCGGGGGGGTTCCTAGCAAAGTCGCCCCAGCATTTT. Using reference TRBV19 and TRBJ1-5 for the parts outside the CDR3, the full variable domain is DGGITQSPKYLFRKEGQNVTLSCEQNLNHDAMYWYRQDPGQGLRLIYYSQIVNDFQKGDIAEGYSVSREKKESFPLTVTSAQKNPTAFYLCGSSGGFLAKSPQHFGDGTRLSIL.

This clonotype was detected a few times. The chain carries TRBV4-2 and TRBJ2-7; tentative D call: TRBD1 (6 bases). The CDR3 sequence is 15 residues long. Trimming cost V 0 bases and J 4 bases, with 13 bases left between them. In germline, CDR1 is LGHNA, CDR2 YNFKEQ. CDR3 in DNA: TGTGCCAGCAGCCAAGAGCCCAGGGGAACATACGAGCAGTACTTC. Its translation is CASSQEPRGTYEQYF.

The table lists this clonotype with many counts. J is TRBJ2-1 and V is TRBV29-1; D call uncertain. The ends were cut back, 5 bases at V and 6 bases at J, with 11 bases in the middle. Germline values: CDR1 SQVTM, CDR2 ANQGSEA. The CDR3 covers 12 residues. The CDR3 loop reads CSVTGDSNEQFF. CDR3 coding DNA: TGCAGCGTTACTGGGGATTCCAATGAGCAGTTCTTC.

This clonotype was recorded a few times. This rearrangement joins TRBV27 to TRBJ1-6; maybe TRBD1 (6 bases). V was cut by 5 bases and J by 7 bases, with 12 bases left in between. This CDR3 region has 14 residues. The germline CDR1 and CDR2 sequences are MNHEY and SMNVEV (reference sequence). The CDR3 spells CASSRDIPNSPLHF. CDR3 nucleotides: TGTGCCAGCAGTAGGGACATACCGAATTCACCCCTCCACTTT.

This clonotype was recorded a few times. This chain links TRBV5-6 with TRBJ2-1, with 11 positions matching TRBD2. The V and J ends lost 0 bases and 3 bases, in that order; junction bases with no gene match: 2. Germline loops: CDR1 SGHDT, CDR2 YYEEEE. The CDR3 has 16 amino acids. This CDR3 reads CASSLVLAGDYNEQFF. The CDR3 DNA follows: TGTGCCAGCAGCTTGGTACTAGCGGGGGACTACAATGAGCAGTTCTTC.

The rearrangement links TRBV19 to TRBJ2-1; 7 nucleotides line up with TRBD1. The germline V gene has CDR1 LNHDA and CDR2 SQIVND (reference sequence). V lost 6 bases to trimming and J lost 0 bases; unmatched junction nucleotides: 8. The CDR3 extends over 16 amino acids. CDR3 DNA: TGTGCCAGTAGATCGAGGACAGGTCGCTCCTACAATGAGCAGTTCTTC. Translated: CASRSRTGRSYNEQFF.